The text below deals with one T cell receptor (beta chain). Its antigen is still unknown. The record originates from a study of cytomegalovirus exposure and HLA in healthy donors. The PCR contained 60 Vbeta and 13 Jbeta primers. Assay used: immunoSEQ multiplex PCR; TCRdb lists only in-frame clones, some missing. This sample carries about 100,000 clones, more than 60% of them seen once, and the ten largest clones take under 5.5%. Study observations and caveats: Investigators reported approximately 150 TCR beta chains as tied to cytomegalovirus. TCR beta sequences reportedly predicted the HLA-A and HLA-B alleles of most subjects accurately. Three chains tied to CMV proved CMV antigen-specific in vitro.

The TCR originated in a woman between 18 and 29 years old in good health and CMV-seropositive. The sample was PBMCs.

The CDR3 loop reads CASSLGLSYEQYF. The DNA for the CDR3 is TGTGCCAGCAGCTTAGGCCTGTCCTACGAGCAGTACTTC. This rearrangement joins TRBV13 to TRBJ2-7, with no clear D. The V and J ends lost 0 bases and 1 base respectively, with 4 bases between them. In germline, CDR1 is PRHDT, CDR2 FYEKMQ (reference sequence). This CDR3 is built from 13 residues.